This T cell receptor (beta chain) appears in the sequencing data of a study of blood T cell repertoires in COVID-19. Profiled with immunoSEQ multiplex PCR; TCRdb holds only in-frame clones, not every one. The data show a few hundred thousand clones, around 89% seen once. The V gene lost 1 base and the J gene lost 3 bases, with 6 bases spanning the gap. This CDR3 contains 13 residues. Per the germline V gene, CDR1 is MGHRA and CDR2 is YSYEKL. The sample was peripheral blood. The J gene is TRBJ1-2, the V gene TRBV4-1, with a tentative D call TRBD1 (6 bases). This clonotype was obtained from a woman aged 60-75 years with COVID-19, enrolled during active disease. The CDR3 nucleotides read TGCGCCAGCAGCCAAGGGACAGACTATGGCTACACCTTC. The encoded protein is CASSQGTDYGYTF.